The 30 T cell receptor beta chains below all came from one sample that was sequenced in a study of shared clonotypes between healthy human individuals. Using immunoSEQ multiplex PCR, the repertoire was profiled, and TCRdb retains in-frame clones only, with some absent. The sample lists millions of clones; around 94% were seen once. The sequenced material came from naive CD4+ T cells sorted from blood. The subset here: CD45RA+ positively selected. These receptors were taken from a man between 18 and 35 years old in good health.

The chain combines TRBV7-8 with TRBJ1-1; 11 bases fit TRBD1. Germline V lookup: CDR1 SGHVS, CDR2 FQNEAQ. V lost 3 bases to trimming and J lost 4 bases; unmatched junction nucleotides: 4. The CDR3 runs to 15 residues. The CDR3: CASSFGGTGGTEAFF. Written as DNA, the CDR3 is TGTGCCAGCAGCTTTGGCGGGACAGGGGGCACTGAAGCTTTCTTT.

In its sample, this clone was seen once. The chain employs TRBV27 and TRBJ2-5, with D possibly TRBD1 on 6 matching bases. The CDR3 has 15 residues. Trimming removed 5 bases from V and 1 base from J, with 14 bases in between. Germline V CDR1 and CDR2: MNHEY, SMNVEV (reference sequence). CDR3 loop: CASSMDRAGQETQYF. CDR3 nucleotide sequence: TGTGCCAGCAGTATGGACAGAGCCGGCCAAGAGACCCAGTACTTC.

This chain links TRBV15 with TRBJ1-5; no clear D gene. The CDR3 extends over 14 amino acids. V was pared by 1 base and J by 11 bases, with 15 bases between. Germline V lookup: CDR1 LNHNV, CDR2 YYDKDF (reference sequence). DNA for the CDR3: TGTGCCACCAGCAGAGTTTCACAGTCGGGGTCCCAGCATTTT. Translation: CATSRVSQSGSQHF.

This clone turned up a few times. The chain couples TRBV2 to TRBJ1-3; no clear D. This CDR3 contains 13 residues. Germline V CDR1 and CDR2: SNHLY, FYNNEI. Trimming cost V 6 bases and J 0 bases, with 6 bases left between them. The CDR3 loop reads CASRDSSGNTIYF. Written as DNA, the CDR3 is TGTGCCAGCAGGGATAGCTCTGGAAACACCATATATTTT.

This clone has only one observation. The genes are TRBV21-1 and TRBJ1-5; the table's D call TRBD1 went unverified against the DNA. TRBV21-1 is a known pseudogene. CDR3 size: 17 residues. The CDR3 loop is CASSKFCGTGGNQPQHF. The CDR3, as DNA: TGTGCCAGCAGCAAATTCTGCGGGACAGGGGGCAATCAGCCCCAGCATTTT.

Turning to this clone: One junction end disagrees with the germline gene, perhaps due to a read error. CDR3 DNA: TGTGCCTGGAGTGTACTCTATAATTCAGCCCTCCACTTT. Its protein product is CAWSVLYNSALHF. V is TRBV30 and J is TRBJ1-6; D remains unclear. Germline CDR1 is GTSNPN and CDR2 is SVGIG (reference sequence). The CDR3 runs to 13 residues.

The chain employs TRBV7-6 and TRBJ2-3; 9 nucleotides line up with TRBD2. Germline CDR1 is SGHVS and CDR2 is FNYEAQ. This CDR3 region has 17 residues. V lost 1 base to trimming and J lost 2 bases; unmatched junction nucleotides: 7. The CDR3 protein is CASSLGPLAGHTDTQYF. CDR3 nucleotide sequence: TGTGCCAGCAGCTTAGGCCCACTAGCGGGCCACACAGATACGCAGTATTTT.

The CDR3 DNA follows: TGTGCCAGCAGCTTAAACTGGCAGGGGGCAGCTGGGGCCAACGTCCTGACTTTC. This gives the protein CASSLNWQGAAGANVLTF. The J gene is TRBJ2-6, the V gene TRBV11-3, with 8 bases fitting TRBD1. The V gene's germline CDR1 is SGHNT and CDR2 YENEEA. CDR3 length: 18 residues. V gave up 2 bases and J gave up 2 bases; unmatched junction bases: 8. The full variable domain, its missing parts supplied by reference TRBV11-3 and TRBJ2-6, is EAGVVQSPRYKIIEKKQPVAFWCNPISGHNTLYWYLQNLGQGPELLIRYENEEAVDDSQLPKDRFSAERLKGVDSTLKIQPAELGDSAVYLCASSLNWQGAAGANVLTFGAGSRLTVL.

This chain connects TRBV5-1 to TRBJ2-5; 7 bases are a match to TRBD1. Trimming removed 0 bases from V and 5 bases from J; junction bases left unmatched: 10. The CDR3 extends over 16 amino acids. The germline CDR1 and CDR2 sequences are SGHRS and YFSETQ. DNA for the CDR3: TGCGCCAGCAGCTTGGAGCCCAGACAGGGCGGGGAGACCCAGTACTTC. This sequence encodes CASSLEPRQGGETQYF.

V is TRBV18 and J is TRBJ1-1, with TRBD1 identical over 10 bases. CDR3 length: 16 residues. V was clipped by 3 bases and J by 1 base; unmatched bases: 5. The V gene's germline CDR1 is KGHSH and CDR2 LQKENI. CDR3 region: CASSPPGQGQNTEAFF. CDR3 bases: TGTGCCAGCTCACCCCCGGGACAGGGGCAGAACACTGAAGCTTTCTTT.

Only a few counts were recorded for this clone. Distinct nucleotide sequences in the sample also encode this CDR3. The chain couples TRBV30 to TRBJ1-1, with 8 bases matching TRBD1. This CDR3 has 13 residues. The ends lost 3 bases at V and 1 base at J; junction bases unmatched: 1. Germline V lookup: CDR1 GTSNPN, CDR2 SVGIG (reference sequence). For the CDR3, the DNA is TGTGCCTGGAGCGGACAGGGGAACACTGAAGCTTTCTTT. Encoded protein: CAWSGQGNTEAFF.

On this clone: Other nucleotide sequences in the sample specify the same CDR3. In DNA, the CDR3 is TGTGCCTGGAGTTTCGACAATGAGCAGTTCTTC. Its protein is CAWSFDNEQFF. The rearrangement links TRBV30 to TRBJ2-1; D remains ambiguous. CDR1 is GTSNPN, CDR2 SVGIG, per germline (reference sequence). The germline V and J ends were trimmed by 2 bases and 5 bases, with 4 bases remaining between them. This CDR3 has 11 residues.

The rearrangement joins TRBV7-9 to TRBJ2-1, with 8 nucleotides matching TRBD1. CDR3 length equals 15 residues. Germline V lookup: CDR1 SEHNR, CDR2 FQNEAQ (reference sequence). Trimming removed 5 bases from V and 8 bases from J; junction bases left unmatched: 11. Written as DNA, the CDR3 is TGTGCCAGCAGCCCCAAGGTAGGACAGGGACATGAGCAGTTCTTC. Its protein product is CASSPKVGQGHEQFF.

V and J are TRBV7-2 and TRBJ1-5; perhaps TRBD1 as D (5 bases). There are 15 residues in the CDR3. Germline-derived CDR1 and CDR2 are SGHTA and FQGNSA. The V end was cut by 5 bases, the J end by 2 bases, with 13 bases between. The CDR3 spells CASSPGRAGNQPQHF. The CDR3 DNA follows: TGTGCCAGCAGCCCAGGCAGGGCGGGCAATCAGCCCCAGCATTTT.

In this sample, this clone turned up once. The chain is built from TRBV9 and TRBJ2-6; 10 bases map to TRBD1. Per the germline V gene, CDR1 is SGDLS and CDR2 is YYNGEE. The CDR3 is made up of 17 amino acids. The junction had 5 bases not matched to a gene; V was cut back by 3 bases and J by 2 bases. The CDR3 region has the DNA TGTGCCAGCAGCGAGGGACAGGGGCGGGCTGGGGCCAACGTCCTGACTTTC. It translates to CASSEGQGRAGANVLTF.

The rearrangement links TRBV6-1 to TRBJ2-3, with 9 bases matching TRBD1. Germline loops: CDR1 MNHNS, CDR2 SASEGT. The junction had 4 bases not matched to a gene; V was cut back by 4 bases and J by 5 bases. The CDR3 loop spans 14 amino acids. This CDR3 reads CASSADRGRDTQYF. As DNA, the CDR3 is TGTGCCAGCAGTGCGGACAGGGGCAGAGATACGCAGTATTTT.

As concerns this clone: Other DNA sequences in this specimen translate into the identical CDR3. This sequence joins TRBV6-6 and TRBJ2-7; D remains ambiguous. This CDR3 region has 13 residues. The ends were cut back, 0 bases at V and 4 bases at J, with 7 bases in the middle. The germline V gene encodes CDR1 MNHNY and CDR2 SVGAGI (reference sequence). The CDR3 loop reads CASSYSKGYEQYF. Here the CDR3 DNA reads TGTGCCAGCAGTTACTCGAAGGGATACGAGCAGTACTTC.

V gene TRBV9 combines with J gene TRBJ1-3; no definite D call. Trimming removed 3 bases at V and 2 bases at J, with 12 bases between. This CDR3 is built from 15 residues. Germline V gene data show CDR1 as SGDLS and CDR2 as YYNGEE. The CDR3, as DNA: TGTGCCAGCAGCGCCACGGACCTGCCTGGAAACACCATATATTTT. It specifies CASSATDLPGNTIYF.

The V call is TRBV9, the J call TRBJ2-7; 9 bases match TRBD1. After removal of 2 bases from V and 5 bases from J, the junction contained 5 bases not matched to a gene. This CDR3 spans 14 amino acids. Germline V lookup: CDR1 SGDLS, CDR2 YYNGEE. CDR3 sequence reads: CASSVGQGINEQYF. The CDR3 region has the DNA TGTGCCAGCAGCGTTGGACAGGGGATCAACGAGCAGTACTTC.

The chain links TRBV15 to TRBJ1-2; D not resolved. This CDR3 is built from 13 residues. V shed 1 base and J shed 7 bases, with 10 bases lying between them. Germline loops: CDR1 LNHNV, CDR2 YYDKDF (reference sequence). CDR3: CATSRGVIGGYTF. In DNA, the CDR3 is TGTGCCACCAGCAGAGGGGTTATAGGTGGCTACACCTTC.

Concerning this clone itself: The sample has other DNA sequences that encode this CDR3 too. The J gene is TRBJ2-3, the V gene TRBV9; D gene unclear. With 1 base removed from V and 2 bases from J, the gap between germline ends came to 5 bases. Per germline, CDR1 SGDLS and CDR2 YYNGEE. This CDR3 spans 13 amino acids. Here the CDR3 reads CASSVQTTDTQYF. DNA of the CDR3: TGTGCCAGCAGCGTACAAACCACAGATACGCAGTATTTT.

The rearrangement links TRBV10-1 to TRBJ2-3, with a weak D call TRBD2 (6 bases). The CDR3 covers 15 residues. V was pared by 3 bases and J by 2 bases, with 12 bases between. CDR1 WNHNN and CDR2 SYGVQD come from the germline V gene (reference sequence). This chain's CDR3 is CASSESLRDTDTQYF. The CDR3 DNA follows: TGCGCCAGCAGTGAAAGTTTGCGGGACACAGATACGCAGTATTTT.

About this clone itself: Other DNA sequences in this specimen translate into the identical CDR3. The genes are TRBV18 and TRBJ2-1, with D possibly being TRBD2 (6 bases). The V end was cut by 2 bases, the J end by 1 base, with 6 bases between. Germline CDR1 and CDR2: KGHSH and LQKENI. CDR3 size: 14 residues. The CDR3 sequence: CASSPGGSYNEQFF. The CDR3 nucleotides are TGTGCCAGCTCACCAGGGGGGTCCTACAATGAGCAGTTCTTC.

DNA of the CDR3: TGTGCCAGCAGCGTCGGGACAGATACGCAGTATTTT. It is translated as CASSVGTDTQYF. The chain carries TRBV5-6 and TRBJ2-3; unclear D gene. This CDR3 region has 12 residues. Trimming took off 4 bases at V and 3 bases at J, with 6 bases between the two ends. Germline CDR1 is SGHDT and CDR2 is YYEEEE.

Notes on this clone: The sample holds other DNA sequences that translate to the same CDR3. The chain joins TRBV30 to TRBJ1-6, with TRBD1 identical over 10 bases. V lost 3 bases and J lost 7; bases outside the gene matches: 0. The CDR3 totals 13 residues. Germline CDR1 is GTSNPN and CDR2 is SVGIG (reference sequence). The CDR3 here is CAWRGQGNSPLHF. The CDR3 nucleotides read TGTGCCTGGAGGGGACAGGGGAATTCACCCCTCCACTTT. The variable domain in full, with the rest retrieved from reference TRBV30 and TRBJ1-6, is SQTIHQWPATLVQPVGSPLSLECTVEGTSNPNLYWYRQAAGRGLQLLFYSVGIGQISSEVPQNLSASRPQDRQFILSSKKLLLSDSGFYLCAWRGQGNSPLHFGNGTRLTVT.

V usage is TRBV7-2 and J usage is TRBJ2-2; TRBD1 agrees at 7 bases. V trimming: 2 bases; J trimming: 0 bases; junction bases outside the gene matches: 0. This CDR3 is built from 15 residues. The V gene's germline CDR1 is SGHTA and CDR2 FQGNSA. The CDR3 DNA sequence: TGTGCCAGCAGCTTAACAGGGGCGAACACCGGGGAGCTGTTTTTT. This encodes CASSLTGANTGELFF.

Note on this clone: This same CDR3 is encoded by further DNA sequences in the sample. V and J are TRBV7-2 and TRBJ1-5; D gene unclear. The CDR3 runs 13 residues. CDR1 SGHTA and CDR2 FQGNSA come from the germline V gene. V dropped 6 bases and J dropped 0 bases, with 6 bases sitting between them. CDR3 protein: CASSFYSNQPQHF. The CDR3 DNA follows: TGTGCCAGCAGTTTCTATAGCAATCAGCCCCAGCATTTT.

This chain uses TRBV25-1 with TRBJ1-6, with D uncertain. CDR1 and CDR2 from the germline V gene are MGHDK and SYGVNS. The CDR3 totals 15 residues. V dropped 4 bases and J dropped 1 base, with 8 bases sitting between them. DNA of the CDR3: TGTGCCAGCAGTGGAGGAGGTTCCTATAATTCACCCCTCCACTTT. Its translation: CASSGGGSYNSPLHF.

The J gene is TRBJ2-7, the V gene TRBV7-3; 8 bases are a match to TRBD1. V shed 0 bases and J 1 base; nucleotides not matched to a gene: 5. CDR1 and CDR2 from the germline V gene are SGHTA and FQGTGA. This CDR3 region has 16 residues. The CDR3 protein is CASSLTAGGSSYEQYF. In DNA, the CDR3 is TGTGCCAGCAGCTTAACTGCAGGGGGCAGTTCCTACGAGCAGTACTTC.

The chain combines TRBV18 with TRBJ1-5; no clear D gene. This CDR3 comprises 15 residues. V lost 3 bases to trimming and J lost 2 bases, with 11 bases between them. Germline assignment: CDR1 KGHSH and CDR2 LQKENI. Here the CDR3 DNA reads TGTGCCAGCTCACCCCGAGACGCGGGCAATCAGCCCCAGCATTTT. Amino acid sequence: CASSPRDAGNQPQHF.